Below are 6 T cell receptor beta chains sequenced from a single sample in a study of a mutant IDH1 vaccine in newly diagnosed glioma. Measured with immunoSEQ multiplex PCR; TCRdb has only the in-frame clones, and not every one. Of tens of thousands of clones listed, approximately 87% are singletons. Time point given: week 35, safety follow-up. Vaccine doses each comprised 300 ug of mutant IDH1 20-mer peptide, with topical imiquimod. These receptors have no identified antigens. This specimen consisted of PBMCs, obtained from a glioma patient whose treatment included an IDH1 peptide vaccine. These receptor sequences come from a man aged 35 to 55 with glioma.

CDR3 nucleotides: TGTGCCAGTAGTATCAGGGAGGGGCCCAACTATGGCTACACCTTC. It specifies CASSIREGPNYGYTF. The chain uses TRBV19 and TRBJ1-2, with D possibly being TRBD1 (5 bases). V lost 3 bases and J lost 2, with 13 bases in between. This CDR3 is built from 15 residues. Germline-derived CDR1 and CDR2 are LNHDA and SQIVND (reference sequence).

The chain uses TRBV28 and TRBJ1-1; D is uncertain. The V gene lost 6 bases and the J gene lost 8 bases, with 16 bases spanning the gap. CDR1 and CDR2 (germline): MDHEN, SYDVKM. The CDR3 is 13 residues long. CDR3 residues: CASSRLAPGEAFF. The DNA for the CDR3 is TGTGCCAGCAGCCGACTCGCCCCGGGGGAAGCTTTCTTT. Supplemented by reference TRBV28 and TRBJ1-1, the full variable domain reads DVKVTQSSRYLVKRTGEKVFLECVQDMDHENMFWYRQDPGLGLRLIYFSYDVKMKEKGDIPEGYSVSREKKERFSLILESASTNQTSMYLCASSRLAPGEAFFGQGTRLTVV.

The chain carries TRBV25-1 and TRBJ1-2; no clear D. The CDR3 is made up of 14 amino acids. V lost 3 bases, J lost 6 bases, and 14 bases lay in between. Germline assignment: CDR1 MGHDK and CDR2 SYGVNS. Here the CDR3 DNA reads TGTGCCAGCAGTGATCCCGGGAAGATAGATGGCTACACCTTC. This translates into CASSDPGKIDGYTF.

This clone was detected only once. The rearrangement links TRBV28 to TRBJ1-2; D is ambiguous. V lost 3 bases and J 3 bases, leaving 5 bases between the germline ends. Germline V CDR1 and CDR2: MDHEN, SYDVKM. This CDR3 comprises 12 residues. The CDR3 DNA reads as TGTGCCAGCAGTTTGCGTTACTATGGCTACACCTTC. As protein: CASSLRYYGYTF.

This clone was seen only a few times. J is TRBJ1-1 and V is TRBV19; no clear D gene. The CDR3 has 14 amino acids. The V gene lost 6 bases and the J gene lost 0 bases, with 11 bases spanning the gap. The germline V gene encodes CDR1 LNHDA and CDR2 SQIVND (reference sequence). The CDR3 region has the DNA TGTGCCAGTAGCTCGGGAGAAATGAACACTGAAGCTTTCTTT. Translated, it gives CASSSGEMNTEAFF.

V gene TRBV5-4 combines with J gene TRBJ1-3; the D is unclear. CDR1 is SGHNT and CDR2 is YYREEE in the germline V gene (reference sequence). V was trimmed by 1 base and J by 2 bases, leaving 7 bases between them. This CDR3 spans 14 amino acids. The CDR3 region is CASSLFSTGNTIYF. DNA of the CDR3: TGTGCCAGCAGCTTGTTCAGTACTGGAAACACCATATATTTT.